These 8 T cell receptor beta chains originate from one sample sequenced in a study of T cell responses to AZD1222 COVID-19 vaccine. The table came from immunoSEQ multiplex PCR; TCRdb's copy has only in-frame clones and leaves some out. The table has about 150,000 clones, under 95% seen once. The sequencing here drew on peripheral blood, taken on day 0 of AZD1222 vaccination. These receptors were collected from an adult in good health.

The gene calls are TRBV9 and TRBJ2-7; D gene unclear. V lost 0 bases, J lost 3 bases, and 10 bases lay in between. The germline CDR1 and CDR2 sequences are SGDLS and YYNGEE. CDR3 length: 14 residues. CDR3: CASSVAPTDYEQYF. CDR3 DNA sequence: TGTGCCAGCAGCGTAGCCCCGACCGACTACGAGCAGTACTTC.

Comments on this clone: The same CDR3 can be traced to other DNA sequences in this sample. The chain has TRBV3-1 (or the pseudogene TRBV3-2) and TRBJ1-3; no definite D call. The V end lost 1 base, the J end lost 2 bases, and 0 bases lay between the germline ends. Germline V gene data show CDR1 as LGHDT and CDR2 as YNNKEL (reference sequence). This CDR3 has 12 residues. CDR3 in amino acids: CASSQAGNTIYF. The CDR3 nucleotides read TGTGCCAGCAGCCAAGCTGGAAACACCATATATTTT.

The V and J genes are TRBV5-6 and TRBJ2-5, with TRBD2 as a possible D gene (6 bases). Trimming left V 4 bases short and J 6 bases short, with 16 bases between. This CDR3 has 14 residues. Germline lookup yields CDR1 SGHDT and CDR2 YYEEEE. The CDR3 DNA follows: TGTGCCAGCAGCCGAGGGACTGGGAAAAAGACCCAGTACTTC. This sequence encodes CASSRGTGKKTQYF.

The genes are TRBV27 and TRBJ2-7; 9 nucleotides match TRBD1. This CDR3 region has 14 residues. Germline V gives CDR1 MNHEY, CDR2 SMNVEV (reference sequence). V lost 5 bases, J lost 7 bases, and 9 bases stayed unmatched. CDR3 nucleotides: TGTGCCAGCAGTGGGAGGACAGGGGCGGGGGAGCAGTACTTC. It translates to CASSGRTGAGEQYF.

CDR3 protein: CASSLGFFGGSSQETQYF. The CDR3, as DNA: TGTGCCAGCAGCTTAGGATTTTTCGGGGGCAGCAGCCAAGAGACCCAGTACTTC. This chain joins TRBV13 and TRBJ2-5; D is perhaps TRBD1 or TRBD2 (6 bases each). This CDR3 contains 18 residues. V was clipped by 0 bases and J by 1 base, with 18 bases between them. Per the germline V gene, CDR1 is PRHDT and CDR2 is FYEKMQ (reference sequence). The full variable domain, completed using reference TRBV13 and TRBJ2-5, is AAGVIQSPRHLIKEKRETATLKCYPIPRHDTVYWYQQGPGQDPQFLISFYEKMQSDKGSIPDRFSAQQFSDYHSELNMSSLELGDSALYFCASSLGFFGGSSQETQYFGPGTRLLVL.

The V call is TRBV19, the J call TRBJ2-7, with D unresolved. Germline V lookup: CDR1 LNHDA, CDR2 SQIVND (reference sequence). Trimming removed 5 bases at V and 2 bases at J, with 16 bases between. There are 15 residues in the CDR3. CDR3 residues: CASSSLVSPTYEQYF. DNA of the CDR3: TGTGCCAGTAGTTCGCTGGTGTCCCCCACCTACGAGCAGTACTTC.

This sequence joins TRBV3-1 (or the pseudogene TRBV3-2) and TRBJ2-1; D is possibly TRBD2 (5 bases). Between the trimmed V and J ends, which lost 4 bases and 3 bases, there was a span of 16 bases. CDR3 length: 16 amino acids. The germline gives CDR1 LGHDT, CDR2 YNNKEL (reference sequence). The DNA of the CDR3 is TGTGCCAGCAGCCCCCCCCCGCGGGTAAACTACAATGAGCAGTTCTTC. Translating it yields CASSPPPRVNYNEQFF.

The V and J genes are TRBV18 and TRBJ2-2; 7 bases are a match to TRBD2. The length of the CDR3 is 18 residues. The ends lost 3 bases at V and 3 bases at J; junction bases unmatched: 13. Per the germline V gene, CDR1 is KGHSH and CDR2 is LQKENI. This CDR3 is CASSPLEFTGGYTGELFF. The CDR3 coding sequence is TGTGCCAGCTCACCCCTAGAGTTTACGGGAGGCTACACCGGGGAGCTGTTTTTT.